One and the same sample provided the 15 T cell receptor beta chains below, sequenced in a study of control samples from healthy donors and cancer patients. Produced via immunoSEQ multiplex PCR; TCRdb's table is partial and in-frame only. Altogether around 70,000 clones are present, approximately 91% being singletons, with the ten largest covering about 9.5%. Sequencing input: PBMCs. Receptors originate from a woman aged 45-65 years with colorectal cancer.

In its sample, this clone was seen once. The gene calls are TRBV7-2 and TRBJ1-1; the D gene is possibly TRBD1 (5 bases). This CDR3 contains 13 residues. Germline-derived CDR1 and CDR2 are SGHTA and FQGNSA. The V end was cut by 1 base, the J end by 3 bases, with 6 bases between. This CDR3 is CASSLGGDTEAFF. The CDR3 DNA is TGTGCCAGCAGCTTAGGGGGCGACACTGAAGCTTTCTTT.

In this sample, this clone turned up a few times. The chain carries TRBV6-2 or TRBV6-3 and TRBJ2-7; unclear D gene. The CDR3 has 13 residues. Germline V gene data show CDR1 as MNHEY and CDR2 as SVGEGT. The V gene lost 0 bases and the J gene lost 5 bases, with 8 bases spanning the gap. The CDR3 DNA is TGTGCCAGCAGTTACTCGAGGTTCAACGAGCAGTACGTC. This encodes CASSYSRFNEQYV.

This clone was detected only once. The rearrangement joins TRBV7-2 to TRBJ1-2, with a weak D call TRBD1 (6 bases). V lost 4 bases to trimming and J lost 4 bases, with 10 bases between them. Looked up from germline, CDR1 is SGHTA and CDR2 is FQGNSA. CDR3 length: 13 residues. Written as DNA, the CDR3 is TGTGCCAGCAGCTCCTCGGGGGCCTATGGCTACACCTTC. Residues: CASSSSGAYGYTF. Filled out from reference TRBV7-2 and TRBJ1-2, the complete variable domain reads GAGVSQSPSNKVTEKGKDVELRCDPISGHTALYWYRQSLGQGLEFLIYFQGNSAPDKSGLPSDRFSAERTGGSVSTLTIQRTQQEDSAVYLCASSSSGAYGYTFGSGTRLTVV.

V and J are TRBV5-1 and TRBJ1-5; TRBD1 is a possible D gene (6 bases). This CDR3 is built from 17 residues. CDR1 is SGHRS, CDR2 YFSETQ, per germline. The V end lost 0 bases, the J end lost 5 bases, and 18 bases lay between the germline ends. DNA for the CDR3: TGCGCCAGCAGCTTGGCCCCACGGGACATCGGTTATCAGCCCCAGCATTTT. It is translated as CASSLAPRDIGYQPQHF. Drawing the rest from reference TRBV5-1 and TRBJ1-5, the complete variable domain is KAGVTQTPRYLIKTRGQQVTLSCSPISGHRSVSWYQQTPGQGLQFLFEYFSETQRNKGNFPGRFSGRQFSNSRSEMNVSTLELGDSALYLCASSLAPRDIGYQPQHFGDGTRLSIL.

CDR3 coding DNA: TGTGCCAGCAGCCTAAGGAATGAGCAGTTCTTC. This sequence encodes CASSLRNEQFF. V is TRBV6-5 and J is TRBJ2-1; the D is unclear. Germline V gives CDR1 MNHEY, CDR2 SVGAGI. This CDR3 comprises 11 residues. The V and J ends lost 6 bases and 7 bases respectively, with 7 bases between them.

DNA for the CDR3: TGTGCCAGCAGTTTAGTAGGGTCCGGGGAGCTGTTTTTT. As protein: CASSLVGSGELFF. The rearrangement joins TRBV12-3 or TRBV12-4 to TRBJ2-2; D remains ambiguous. V lost 1 base, J lost 6 bases, and 6 bases lay in between. The length of the CDR3 is 13 residues.

The chain uses TRBV6-1 and TRBJ1-1; no reliable D call. Trimming pared 2 bases from V and 3 bases from J, leaving 13 bases between. This CDR3 has 15 amino acids. CDR1 is MNHNS, CDR2 SASEGT, per germline. The CDR3 bases are TGTGCCAGCAGTGAACAGGTCTTAGCGGACACTGAAGCTTTCTTT. This sequence encodes CASSEQVLADTEAFF.

This clone was detected once. This chain joins TRBV7-9 and TRBJ1-5; the match to TRBD1 covers 7 bases. The V gene end was trimmed by 4 bases and the J gene end by 4 bases; junction bases not matched to a gene: 10. This CDR3 has 16 residues. Germline-derived CDR1 and CDR2 are SEHNR and FQNEAQ (reference sequence). CDR3 loop: CASSYTGTALNQPQHF. The CDR3 DNA sequence: TGTGCCAGCAGCTATACCGGGACAGCACTAAATCAGCCCCAGCATTTT.

For the CDR3, the DNA is TGCAGCGTTACCCGACCGAGGCAGGTGAACACTGAAGCTTTCTTT. The encoded protein is CSVTRPRQVNTEAFF. This chain uses TRBV29-1 with TRBJ1-1; D not certain. Germline V gene lookup returns CDR1 SQVTM and CDR2 ANQGSEA. Trimming took off 5 bases at V and 0 bases at J, with 16 bases between the two ends. The CDR3 length is 15 residues.

The rearrangement joins TRBV7-8 to TRBJ1-6; 7 nucleotides agree with TRBD1. The CDR3 has 16 amino acids. CDR1 is SGHVS and CDR2 is FQNEAQ in the germline V gene. The V gene end was trimmed by 4 bases and the J gene end by 5 bases; junction bases not matched to a gene: 8. In DNA form, the CDR3 reads TGTGCCAGCAGCTACCTTGACAGGGACCATAATTCACCCCTCCACTTT. Its translation: CASSYLDRDHNSPLHF.

This chain connects TRBV20-1 to TRBJ2-2, with a possible D match to TRBD2 (5 bases). Germline assignment: CDR1 DFQATT and CDR2 SNEGSKA (reference sequence). CDR3 length: 13 residues. The V end lost 6 bases, the J end lost 4 bases, and 12 bases lay between the germline ends. CDR3 protein: CSASSDGTGELFF. DNA of the CDR3: TGCAGTGCAAGTAGCGATGGCACCGGGGAGCTGTTTTTT.

This clone came up once. The V gene is TRBV27, the J gene TRBJ1-1, with D unresolved. The CDR3 sequence is 15 residues long. V gave up 5 bases and J gave up 5 bases, with 18 bases separating them. Germline CDR1 is MNHEY and CDR2 is SMNVEV (reference sequence). The CDR3 loop is CASSGVGRVETEAFF. DNA of the CDR3: TGTGCCAGCAGTGGAGTCGGGAGGGTTGAGACTGAAGCTTTCTTT.

This chain joins TRBV12-3 or TRBV12-4 and TRBJ1-1; 9 bases match TRBD1. The V segment lost 10 bases and the J segment 5 bases; nucleotides outside the gene matches: 5. This CDR3 is 12 amino acids long. The CDR3 loop is CAIPTGGTEAFF. CDR3 sequence (DNA): TGTGCCATCCCGACAGGGGGAACTGAAGCTTTCTTT.

The chain combines TRBV6-6 with TRBJ2-5, with D unclear. The CDR3 is 15 residues long. Looked up from germline, CDR1 is MNHNY and CDR2 is SVGAGI (reference sequence). V was clipped by 2 bases and J by 1 base, with 11 bases between them. CDR3 in DNA: TGTGCCAGCAGTTACAGGCGTGGCAGCCAAGAGACCCAGTACTTC. Protein: CASSYRRGSQETQYF.

V gene TRBV12-5 combines with J gene TRBJ1-3; TRBD1 agrees at 12 bases. With V trimmed by 5 bases and J by 0 bases, 5 bases remained unmatched. The CDR3 is 17 residues long. Germline-derived CDR1 and CDR2 are LGHNT and FRNRAP. CDR3 in DNA: TGTGCTAGTGGTCCGGGGACAGGGGGCATCTCTGGAAACACCATATATTTT. Translating it yields CASGPGTGGISGNTIYF.